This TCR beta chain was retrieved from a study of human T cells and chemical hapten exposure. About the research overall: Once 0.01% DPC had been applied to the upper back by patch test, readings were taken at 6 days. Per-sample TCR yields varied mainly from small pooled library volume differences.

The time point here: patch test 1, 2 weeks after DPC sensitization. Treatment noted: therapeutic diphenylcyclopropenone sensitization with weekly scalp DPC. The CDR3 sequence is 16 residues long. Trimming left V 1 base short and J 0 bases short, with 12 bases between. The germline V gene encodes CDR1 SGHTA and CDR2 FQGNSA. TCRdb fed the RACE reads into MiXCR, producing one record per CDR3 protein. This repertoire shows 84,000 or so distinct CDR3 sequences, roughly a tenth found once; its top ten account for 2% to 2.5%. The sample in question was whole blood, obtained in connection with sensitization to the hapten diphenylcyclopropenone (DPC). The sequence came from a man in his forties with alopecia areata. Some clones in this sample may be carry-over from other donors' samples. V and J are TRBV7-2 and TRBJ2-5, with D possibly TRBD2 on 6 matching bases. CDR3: CASSLGMGLYQETQYF. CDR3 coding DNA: TGTGCCAGCAGCTTAGGGATGGGACTGTACCAAGAGACCCAGTACTTC.